This is a list of T cell receptor beta chains from one sample in a study of blood T cell repertoires in COVID-19. The repertoire was sequenced with immunoSEQ multiplex PCR; TCRdb's copy has only in-frame clones and lacks some. The sample records approximately 170,000 clones, 88% being singletons. Sequenced sample: peripheral blood. These receptors originate from a man between 50 and 59 years old who had recovered from COVID-19. CDR3s leave out the opening cysteine and the closing phenylalanine or tryptophan. D genes are given only for firm matches.

TRBD1	TRBJ2-3	TRBV9	ASSVDLTGYYDTQY
-	TRBJ2-3	TRBV28	ASSPIGGGDTDTQY
-	TRBJ2-2	TRBV28	ASSAVRDTNADTGELF
-	TRBJ2-7	TRBV4-3	ASSQGQGSYEQY
-	TRBJ1-2	TRBV28	ASSFGFGIGGGYT
TRBD1	TRBJ2-6	TRBV9	ASSLSLRTGGSTGANVLT
-	TRBJ1-1	TRBV2	ASRERQVRNTEAF
TRBD2	TRBJ2-4	TRBV5-4	ASSRGLAGGGAKNIQY
TRBD1	TRBJ2-5	TRBV7-9	ASSWTGSQETQY
-	TRBJ1-2	TRBV15	ATSREGGINYGYT
-	TRBJ2-2	TRBV3-1/TRBV3-2	ASSQAGRPNTGELF
-	TRBJ2-2	TRBV6-2/TRBV6-3	ASSLGGANTGELF
TRBD2	TRBJ2-2	TRBV7-8	ASRGLVSTGELF
TRBD1	TRBJ1-2	TRBV6-2/TRBV6-3	ASSRDSPLGGYT
-	TRBJ1-1	TRBV7-9	ASSLEMGRGSTEAF
TRBD1	TRBJ2-7	TRBV6-6	ASSYSTGLYEQY
TRBD1	TRBJ1-2	TRBV7-8	ASSPGDREDYGYT
TRBD1	TRBJ1-4	TRBV7-9	ASSLPTGGEKLF
-	TRBJ2-7	TRBV21-1	ASGWGQGPHEQY
-	TRBJ2-7	TRBV5-4	ASSLGHRVSSYEQY
-	TRBJ2-1	TRBV29-1	SVAEGAYNEQF
-	TRBJ2-7	TRBV7-9	ASSLGGTTVSYEQY
-	TRBJ1-1	TRBV5-1	ASSLQAGDTEAF
-	TRBJ1-1	TRBV6-5	ASSYGTGKIEAF
TRBD1	TRBJ2-3	TRBV7-9	ASSPWDSSTDTQY
TRBD1	TRBJ2-7	TRBV11-2	ASSPNSGTGGFEQY
TRBD2	TRBJ2-7	TRBV4-3	ASSQVVASGLGEQY
TRBD2	TRBJ2-3	TRBV19	ASSSGLAGEWY